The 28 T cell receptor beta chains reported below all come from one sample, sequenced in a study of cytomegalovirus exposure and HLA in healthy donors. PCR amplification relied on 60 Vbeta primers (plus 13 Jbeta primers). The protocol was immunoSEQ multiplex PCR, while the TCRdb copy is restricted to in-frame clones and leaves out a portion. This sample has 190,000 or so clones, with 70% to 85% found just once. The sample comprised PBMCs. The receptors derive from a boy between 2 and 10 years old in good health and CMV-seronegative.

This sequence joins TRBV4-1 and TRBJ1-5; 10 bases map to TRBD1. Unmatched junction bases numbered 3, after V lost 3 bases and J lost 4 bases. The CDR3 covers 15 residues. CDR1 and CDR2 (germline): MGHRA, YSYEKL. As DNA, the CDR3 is TGCGCCAGCAGCCAGCCGGGACAGGGGAATCAGCCCCAGCATTTT. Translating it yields CASSQPGQGNQPQHF.

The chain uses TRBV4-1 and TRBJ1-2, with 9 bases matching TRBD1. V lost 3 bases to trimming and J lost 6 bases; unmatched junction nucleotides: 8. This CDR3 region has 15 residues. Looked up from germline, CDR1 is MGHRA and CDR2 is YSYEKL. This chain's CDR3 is CASSHLAQGADGYTF. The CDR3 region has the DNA TGCGCCAGCAGCCACCTCGCACAGGGGGCGGATGGCTACACCTTC.

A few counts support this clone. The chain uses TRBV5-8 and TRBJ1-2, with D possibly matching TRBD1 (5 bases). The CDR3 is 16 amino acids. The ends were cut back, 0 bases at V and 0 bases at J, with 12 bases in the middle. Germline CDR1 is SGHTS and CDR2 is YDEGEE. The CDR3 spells CASSLGQTAANYGYTF. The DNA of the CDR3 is TGTGCCAGCAGCTTGGGACAGACCGCCGCTAACTATGGCTACACCTTC.

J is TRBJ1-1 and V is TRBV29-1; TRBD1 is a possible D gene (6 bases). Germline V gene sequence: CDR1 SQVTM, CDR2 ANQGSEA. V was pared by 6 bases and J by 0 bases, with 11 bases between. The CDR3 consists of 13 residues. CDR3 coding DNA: TGCAGCGTCGGACAGCTCATGAACACTGAAGCTTTCTTT. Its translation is CSVGQLMNTEAFF. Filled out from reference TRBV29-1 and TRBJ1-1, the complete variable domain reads SAVISQKPSRDICQRGTSLTIQCQVDSQVTMMFWYRQQPGQSLTLIATANQGSEATYESGFVIDKFPISRPNLTFSTLTVSNMSPEDSSIYLCSVGQLMNTEAFFGQGTRLTVV.

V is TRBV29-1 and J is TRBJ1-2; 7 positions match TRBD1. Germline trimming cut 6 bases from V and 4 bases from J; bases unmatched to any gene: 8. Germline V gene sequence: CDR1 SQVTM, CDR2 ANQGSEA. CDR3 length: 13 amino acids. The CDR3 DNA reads TGCAGCGTCGCCCTGGGACAGCCCTATGGCTACACCTTC. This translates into CSVALGQPYGYTF. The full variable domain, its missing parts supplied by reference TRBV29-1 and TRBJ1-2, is SAVISQKPSRDICQRGTSLTIQCQVDSQVTMMFWYRQQPGQSLTLIATANQGSEATYESGFVIDKFPISRPNLTFSTLTVSNMSPEDSSIYLCSVALGQPYGYTFGSGTRLTVV.

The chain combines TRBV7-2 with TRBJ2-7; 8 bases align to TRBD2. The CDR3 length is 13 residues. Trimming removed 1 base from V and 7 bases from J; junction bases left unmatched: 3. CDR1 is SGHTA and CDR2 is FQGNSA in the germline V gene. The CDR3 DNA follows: TGTGCCAGCAGCTTAGTGGTAGCGGGGGAGCAGTACTTC. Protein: CASSLVVAGEQYF. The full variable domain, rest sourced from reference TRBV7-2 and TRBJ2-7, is GAGVSQSPSNKVTEKGKDVELRCDPISGHTALYWYRQSLGQGLEFLIYFQGNSAPDKSGLPSDRFSAERTGGSVSTLTIQRTQQEDSAVYLCASSLVVAGEQYFGPGTRLTVT.

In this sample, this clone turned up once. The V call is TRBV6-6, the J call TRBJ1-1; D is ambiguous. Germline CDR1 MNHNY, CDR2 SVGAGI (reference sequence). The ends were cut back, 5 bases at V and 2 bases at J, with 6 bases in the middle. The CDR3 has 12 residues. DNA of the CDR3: TGTGCCAGCAGTGAGGATAACACTGAAGCTTTCTTT. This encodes CASSEDNTEAFF.

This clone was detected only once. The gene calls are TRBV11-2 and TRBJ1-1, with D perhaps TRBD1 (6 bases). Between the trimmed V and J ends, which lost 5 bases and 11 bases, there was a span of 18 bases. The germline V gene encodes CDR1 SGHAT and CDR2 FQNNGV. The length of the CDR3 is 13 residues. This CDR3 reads CASSPNRVTVAFF. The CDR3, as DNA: TGTGCCAGCAGCCCTAACAGGGTCACGGTCGCTTTCTTT.

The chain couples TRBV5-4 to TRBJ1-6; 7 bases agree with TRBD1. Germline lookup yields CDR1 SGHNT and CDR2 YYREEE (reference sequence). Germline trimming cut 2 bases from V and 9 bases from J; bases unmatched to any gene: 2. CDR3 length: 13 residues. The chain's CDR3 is CASSLGTVSPLHF. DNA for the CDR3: TGTGCCAGCAGCTTAGGGACAGTTTCACCCCTCCACTTT.

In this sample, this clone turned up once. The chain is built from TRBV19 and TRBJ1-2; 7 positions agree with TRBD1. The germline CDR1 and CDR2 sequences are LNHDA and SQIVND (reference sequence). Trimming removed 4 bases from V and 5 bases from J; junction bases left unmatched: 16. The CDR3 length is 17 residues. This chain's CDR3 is CASSRTSTGRNRYGYTF. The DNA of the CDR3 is TGTGCCAGTAGTAGAACCTCGACAGGGAGGAACCGGTATGGCTACACCTTC.

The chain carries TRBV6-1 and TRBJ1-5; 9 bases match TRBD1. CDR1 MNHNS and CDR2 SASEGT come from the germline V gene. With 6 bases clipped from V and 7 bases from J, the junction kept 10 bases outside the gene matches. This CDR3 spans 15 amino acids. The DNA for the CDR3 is TGTGCCAGCAGGGAAACAGGGGGCGCCGAACAGCCCCAGCATTTT. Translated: CASRETGGAEQPQHF.

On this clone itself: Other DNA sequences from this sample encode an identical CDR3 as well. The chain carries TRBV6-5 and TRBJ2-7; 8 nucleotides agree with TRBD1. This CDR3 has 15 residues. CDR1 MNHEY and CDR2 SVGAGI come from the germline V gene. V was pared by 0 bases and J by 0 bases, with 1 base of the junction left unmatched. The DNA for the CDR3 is TGTGCCAGCAGTTACTCCGGGACAGGCTCCTACGAGCAGTACTTC. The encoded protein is CASSYSGTGSYEQYF.

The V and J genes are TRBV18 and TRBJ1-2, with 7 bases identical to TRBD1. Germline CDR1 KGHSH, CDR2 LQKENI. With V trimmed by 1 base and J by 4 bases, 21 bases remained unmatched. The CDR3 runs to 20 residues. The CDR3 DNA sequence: TGTGCCAGCTCACCACTCGGACCGGGACAGTCGGTAATTCCCGGCTATGGCTACACCTTC. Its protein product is CASSPLGPGQSVIPGYGYTF.

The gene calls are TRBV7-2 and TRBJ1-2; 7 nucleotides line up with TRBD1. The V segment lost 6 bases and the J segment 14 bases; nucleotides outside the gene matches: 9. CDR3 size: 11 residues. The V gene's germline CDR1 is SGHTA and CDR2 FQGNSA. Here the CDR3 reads CASSNNRGQTF. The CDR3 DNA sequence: TGTGCCAGCAGTAACAACAGGGGCCAGACCTTC.

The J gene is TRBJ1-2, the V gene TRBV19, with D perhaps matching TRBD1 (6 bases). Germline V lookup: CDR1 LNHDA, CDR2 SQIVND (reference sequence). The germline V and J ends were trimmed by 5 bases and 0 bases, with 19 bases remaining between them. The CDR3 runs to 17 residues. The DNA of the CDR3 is TGTGCCAGTAGTGCCTACAGGGCAGACGAAACTAACTATGGCTACACCTTC. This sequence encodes CASSAYRADETNYGYTF.

The CDR3 region is CASSVGLVGELFF. Here the CDR3 DNA reads TGTGCCAGCAGTGTCGGACTAGTTGGGGAGCTGTTTTTT. The chain employs TRBV2 and TRBJ2-2; 7 bases map to TRBD2. V lost 4 bases and J lost 8; bases outside the gene matches: 4. The CDR3 has 13 amino acids. Germline V gene data show CDR1 as SNHLY and CDR2 as FYNNEI.

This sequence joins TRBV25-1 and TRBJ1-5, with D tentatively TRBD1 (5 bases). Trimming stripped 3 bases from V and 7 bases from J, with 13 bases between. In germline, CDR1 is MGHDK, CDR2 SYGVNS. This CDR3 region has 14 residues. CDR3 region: CASSEQGVGQPQHF. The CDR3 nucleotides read TGTGCCAGCAGTGAGCAGGGTGTGGGCCAGCCCCAGCATTTT.

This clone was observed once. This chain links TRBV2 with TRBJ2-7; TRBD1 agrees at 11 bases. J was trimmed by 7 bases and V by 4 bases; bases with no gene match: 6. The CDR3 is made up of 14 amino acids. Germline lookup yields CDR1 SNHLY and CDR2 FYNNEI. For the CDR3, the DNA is TGTGCCAGCAGTGGGGACAGGGGGACGGGGGAGCAGTACTTC. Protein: CASSGDRGTGEQYF.

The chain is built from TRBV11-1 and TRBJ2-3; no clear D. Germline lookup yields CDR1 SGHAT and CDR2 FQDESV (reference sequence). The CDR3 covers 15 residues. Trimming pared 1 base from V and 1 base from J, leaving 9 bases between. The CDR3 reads CASSLGLGRTDTQYF. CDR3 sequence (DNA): TGTGCCAGCAGCTTAGGTCTGGGCCGCACAGATACGCAGTATTTT.

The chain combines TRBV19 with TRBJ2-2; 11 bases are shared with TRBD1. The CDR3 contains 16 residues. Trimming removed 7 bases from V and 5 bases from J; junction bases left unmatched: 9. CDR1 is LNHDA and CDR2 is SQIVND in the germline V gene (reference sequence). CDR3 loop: CASTLWGQGVTGELFF. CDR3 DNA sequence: TGTGCCAGTACCCTGTGGGGACAGGGGGTGACCGGGGAGCTGTTTTTT.

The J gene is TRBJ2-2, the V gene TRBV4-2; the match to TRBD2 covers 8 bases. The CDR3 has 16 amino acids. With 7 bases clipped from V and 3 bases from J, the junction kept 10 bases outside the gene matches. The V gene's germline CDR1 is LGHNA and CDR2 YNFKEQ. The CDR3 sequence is CASTSSGGVDTGELFF. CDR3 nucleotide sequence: TGTGCCAGCACCTCATCGGGGGGGGTAGACACCGGGGAGCTGTTTTTT.

The CDR3 reads CASSLLHLQGPGTDTQYF. CDR3 bases: TGTGCCAGCAGCCTTCTGCACTTACAGGGTCCCGGCACAGATACGCAGTATTTT. The genes are TRBV7-6 and TRBJ2-3; maybe TRBD1 (6 bases). CDR1 and CDR2 from the germline V gene are SGHVS and FNYEAQ. The CDR3 consists of 18 residues. V lost 5 bases, J lost 1 base, and 22 bases lay in between.

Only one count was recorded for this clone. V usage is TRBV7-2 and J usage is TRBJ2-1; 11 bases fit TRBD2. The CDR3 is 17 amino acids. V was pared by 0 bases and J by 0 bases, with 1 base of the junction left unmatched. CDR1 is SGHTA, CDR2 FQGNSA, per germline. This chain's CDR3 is CASSLAGLAASYNEQFF. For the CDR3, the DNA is TGTGCCAGCAGCTTAGCGGGACTAGCGGCCTCCTACAATGAGCAGTTCTTC.

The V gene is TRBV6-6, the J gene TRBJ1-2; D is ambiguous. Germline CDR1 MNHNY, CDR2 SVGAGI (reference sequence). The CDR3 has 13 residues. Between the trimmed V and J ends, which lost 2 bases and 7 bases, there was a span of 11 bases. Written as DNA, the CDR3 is TGTGCCAGCAGTTACCCCCGTCAGGCTGGCTACACCTTC. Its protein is CASSYPRQAGYTF.

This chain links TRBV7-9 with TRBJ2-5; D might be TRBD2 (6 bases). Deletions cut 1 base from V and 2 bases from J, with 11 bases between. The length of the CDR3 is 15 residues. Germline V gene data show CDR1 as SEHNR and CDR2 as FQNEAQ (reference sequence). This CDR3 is CASSLVAGPQETQYF. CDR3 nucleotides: TGTGCCAGCAGCTTAGTGGCGGGGCCTCAAGAGACCCAGTACTTC.

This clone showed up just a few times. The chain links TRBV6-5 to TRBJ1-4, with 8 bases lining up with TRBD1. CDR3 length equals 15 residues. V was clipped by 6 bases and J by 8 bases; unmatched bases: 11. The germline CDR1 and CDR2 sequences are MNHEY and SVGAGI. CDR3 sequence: CASSPSRQGREKLFF. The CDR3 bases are TGTGCCAGCAGCCCCTCCCGACAGGGGAGGGAAAAACTGTTTTTT.

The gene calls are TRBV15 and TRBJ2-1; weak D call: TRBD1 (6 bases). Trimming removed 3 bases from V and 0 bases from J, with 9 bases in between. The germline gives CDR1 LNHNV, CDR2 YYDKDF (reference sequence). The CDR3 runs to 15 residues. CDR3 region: CATSSDRFSYNEQFF. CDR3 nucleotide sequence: TGTGCCACCAGCAGCGACAGGTTCTCCTACAATGAGCAGTTCTTC. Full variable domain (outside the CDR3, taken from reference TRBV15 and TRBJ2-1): DAMVIQNPRYQVTQFGKPVTLSCSQTLNHNVMYWYQQKSSQAPKLLFHYYDKDFNNEADTPDNFQSRRPNTSFCFLDIRSPGLGDTAMYLCATSSDRFSYNEQFFGPGTRLTVL.

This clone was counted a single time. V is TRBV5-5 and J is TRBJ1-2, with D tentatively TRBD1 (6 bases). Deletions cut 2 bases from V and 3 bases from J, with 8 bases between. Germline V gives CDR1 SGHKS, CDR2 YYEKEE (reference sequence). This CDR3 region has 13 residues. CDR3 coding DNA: TGTGCCAGCAGCTTTAGACAGGACTATGGCTACACCTTC. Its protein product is CASSFRQDYGYTF.